This T cell receptor (beta chain) was captured in a study of blood T cells in healthy people across ages. The second PCR ran about 6 to 12 cycles with a sample-barcoded 5' primer and J-beta primers. Each of the cDNA molecules was tagged by a template-switch adaptor with 12 random nucleotides. TCRdb ran MiXCR on the 5' RACE reads and lists one entry per CDR3 protein. This table has roughly 1,500,000 distinct CDR3 sequences, roughly a third appearing once. The study, taken as a whole, reports: Using unsorted PBMCs precluded a conclusive naive versus antigen-experienced comparison.

The table lists this clonotype with many counts. What it recognizes is unknown. The CDR3 has 12 residues. The germline V gene encodes CDR1 DFQATT and CDR2 SNEGSKA (reference sequence). Trimming took off 0 bases at V and 0 bases at J, with 2 bases between the two ends. Donors each provided around 9 milliliters of peripheral blood. Per sample, at least 6 micrograms of total RNA were extracted. The sequence derives from a woman between 25 and 40 years old in good health. The rearrangement joins TRBV20-1 to TRBJ1-2; D remains unclear. Sequenced sample: blood. CDR3 sequence (DNA): TGCAGTGCTAGAGATCCTAACTATGGCTACACCTTC. Residues: CSARDPNYGYTF.